This T cell receptor (beta chain) came from a study of early T cells in non-severe SARS-CoV-2 infection. Study-wide background: Bulk RNA taken from unsorted whole blood was sequenced, leaving chains unpaired.

The table lists this clonotype with many counts. What it binds is unknown. The TCR library protocol was used to attach unique molecular identifiers. These identifiers were attached to individual cDNA molecules. TCRdb recomputed calls from the 5' RACE reads with MiXCR, one row per CDR3 protein. The data hold under 55,000 distinct CDR3 sequences, with roughly 10% observed a single time. Study-level results: VDJdb matching, biased toward anti-spike CD8 responses, missed private and CD4 specificities.

Trimming took 6 bases from V and 0 from J; bases not matched to a gene: 1. Germline values: CDR1 MDHEN, CDR2 SYDVKM. The CDR3 contains 13 residues. The specimen sequenced was whole blood. The chain uses TRBV28 and TRBJ2-7, with 8 bases lining up with TRBD2. The receptor's source is an adult who was a healthcare worker with PCR-confirmed SARS-CoV-2 infection or an uninfected control (not recorded which). The DNA of the CDR3 is TGTGCCAGCAGGAGCGGGAGCTCCTACGAGCAGTACTTC. Protein product: CASRSGSSYEQYF.